The entry below describes one T cell receptor (beta chain). Antigen specificity is unknown. This entry comes from a study of cytomegalovirus exposure and HLA in healthy donors. The study, taken as a whole, reports: Cytomegalovirus association was assigned to more than 150 TCR beta chains. One cluster of highly shared sequence variants probably arose as a sequencing artifact. The authors later found most CMV-associated TCR beta chains appeared HLA-restricted.

Donors had nominal health at sampling but likely had unrecorded immune exposures. Use of 60 Vbeta and 13 Jbeta primers characterized the PCR. The protocol was immunoSEQ multiplex PCR, while the TCRdb copy is restricted to in-frame clones and leaves out a portion. The profile shows approximately 100,000 clones, 77% of them singletons. The sequencing sample was made of PBMCs. This clonotype originated in a man aged 35 to 55 in good health and CMV-seropositive.

The CDR3 is CASILGNTIYF. DNA for the CDR3: TGTGCCAGCATCCTTGGAAACACCATATATTTT. This sequence joins TRBV7-9 and TRBJ1-3; D call uncertain. V dropped 7 bases and J dropped 3 bases, with 4 bases sitting between them. The CDR3 loop spans 11 amino acids. Germline V gives CDR1 SEHNR, CDR2 FQNEAQ (reference sequence).